The clone carrying this TCR beta chain was counted between two and nine times. Through a sample-barcoded 5' primer and a J-beta primer mix, a second PCR was run for roughly 6 to 12 cycles. TCRdb used MiXCR to reprocess the 5' RACE reads, holding one entry per CDR3 protein. Here the sample spans 600,000 to 900,000 distinct CDR3 sequences, more than 25% being singletons. This entry is derived from a study of blood T cells in healthy people across ages. These data were likewise used in another study, on T cells of mothers and their children.

The receptor was isolated from a boy aged 5-17 years in good health. Sample: blood.

This CDR3 is CASSLVERGGQETQYF. Written as DNA, the CDR3 is TGCGCCAGCAGCTTGGTCGAGCGGGGGGGCCAAGAGACCCAGTACTTC. The chain couples TRBV5-1 to TRBJ2-5, with TRBD2 matching 10 bases. The CDR3 runs 16 residues. Germline assignment: CDR1 SGHRS and CDR2 YFSETQ. V was pared by 0 bases and J by 1 base, with 3 bases of the junction left unmatched.